This T cell receptor beta chain was profiled in a study of Ad26.COV2.S vaccination and SARS-CoV-2 variants. Treatment given: over 15 received Ad26.COV2.S at low or high dose, single or two shots; about five received placebo; per-sample allocation not given. Samples came from day 63 after the first vaccine or placebo injection. This clone was found a few times. The method was immunoSEQ multiplex PCR; TCRdb's version includes in-frame clones alone and lacks a portion of them. The sample consists of some 340,000 clones, over 80% of them appearing once. CDR3 length: 12 amino acids. Per the germline V gene, CDR1 is SNHLY and CDR2 is FYNNEI. V shed 8 bases and J shed 0 bases, with 7 bases lying between them.

The sequenced sample was peripheral blood, obtained in a trial of Ad26.COV2.S vaccine versus placebo. The chain carries TRBV2 and TRBJ2-5, with D maybe TRBD1 (6 bases). The receptor comes from a person between 18 and 65 years old who received the Ad26.COV2.S COVID-19 vaccine or a placebo. CDR3 in amino acids: CASDRYQETQYF. The CDR3 DNA reads as TGTGCCAGCGACAGGTACCAAGAGACCCAGTACTTC.